The sequence of this TCR beta chain was determined in a study of blood T cell repertoires in COVID-19. Study-wide context: The origin of the acute and convalescent COVID-19 samples was the United States, Italy and Spain. Sources were T cells, B-cell-depleted T cells, or PBMCs; the material itself was cDNA or gDNA.

This clone was picked up one time. Authors' methods: Amplification from reference gene primers served as the basis for estimated nucleated cell counts. TCRdb's copy holds only in-frame clones and misses some; the assay was immunoSEQ multiplex PCR. V, J and clone size derive from that table, while D and trimming were established from the DNA sequence. The top ten hold 1.5% to 2% of the sample, which has about 110,000 clones, less than 75% seen once. V gave up 0 bases and J gave up 2 bases, with 13 bases separating them. Per germline, CDR1 GTSNPN and CDR2 SVGIG (reference sequence). The CDR3 consists of 15 residues.

The genes are TRBV30 and TRBJ2-5; TRBD2 is a possible D gene (6 bases). The receptor was derived from a woman aged 40 to 50 with acute or convalescent COVID-19. What was sequenced was peripheral blood. The CDR3 DNA sequence: TGTGCCTGGAGTGTAGGGCTGGGGGGTCAAGAGACCCAGTACTTC. Residues: CAWSVGLGGQETQYF.